The rows below give T cell receptor beta chains drawn from one sample of a study of shared clonotypes between healthy human individuals. Repertoires were generated with immunoSEQ multiplex PCR, while TCRdb's copy carries only in-frame clones and drops some. The sample holds some 500,000 clones, roughly 78% seen once. Sequencing input: PBMCs. The receptors were sampled from a woman aged 40 to 49 in good health. Some clones in this sample may be carry-over from other donors' samples. Both conserved end residues are part of each CDR3. A D gene is named only where the DNA matches it firmly. Clone size is shown for a subset of rows, as once, few, many or a class of expanded clone.

d_call,j_call,cdr3_length,clone_size,v_call,cdr3_nt,cdr3_aa
NA,TRBJ2-7,14,NA,TRBV11-2,TGTGCCAGCAGCGCAACTTCAGGAGTCTCCGAGCAGTACTTC,CASSATSGVSEQYF
TRBD1,TRBJ2-2,13,NA,TRBV10-3,TGTGCCGTTCCGGGACAGGGCCCCGGGGAGCTGTTTTTT,CAVPGQGPGELFF
NA,TRBJ2-7,14,NA,TRBV18,TGTGCCAGCTCACCAATAACAGGGTCCCTCGAGCAGTACTTC,CASSPITGSLEQYF
NA,TRBJ2-7,12,NA,TRBV6-5,TGTGCCAGCAGTTACTCGGTCTACGAGCAGTACTTC,CASSYSVYEQYF
NA,TRBJ1-5,14,NA,TRBV18,TGTGCCAGCTCACCAAGCAGGGGAAATCAGCCCCAGCATTTT,CASSPSRGNQPQHF
TRBD1,TRBJ1-2,15,few,TRBV29-1,TGCAGCGTTGGAGGGAGGACAGGGGGTGACTATGGCTACACCTTC,CSVGGRTGGDYGYTF
TRBD2,TRBJ2-5,14,NA,TRBV29-1,TGCAGCGTTGGCCTGACTAGCGGGCTAGAGACCCAGTACTTC,CSVGLTSGLETQYF
TRBD2,TRBJ2-3,16,NA,TRBV9,TGTGCCAGCAGCGTGGGACTAGCGGGAGGGACAGATACGCAGTATTTT,CASSVGLAGGTDTQYF
NA,TRBJ1-1,15,NA,TRBV5-1,TGCGCCAGCAGCTCGACAGGAATGAGGGACACTGAAGCTTTCTTT,CASSSTGMRDTEAFF
NA,TRBJ2-7,14,NA,TRBV5-1,TGCGCCAGCAGCTTGGGGGACACTTCCTACGAGCAGTACTTC,CASSLGDTSYEQYF
TRBD1,TRBJ2-5,13,NA,TRBV11-3,TGTGCCAGCAGCGTTACAGGGGTTGAGACCCAGTACTTC,CASSVTGVETQYF
NA,TRBJ2-3,13,few,TRBV18,TGTGCCAGCTCACGGAGCGGCACAGATACGCAGTATTTT,CASSRSGTDTQYF
NA,TRBJ2-7,11,many,TRBV29-1,TGCAGCGTTGAACGAGGAGCGGAGCAGTACTTC,CSVERGAEQYF
TRBD2,TRBJ2-5,15,NA,TRBV13,TGTGCCAGCAGTCAAAGAGCGGGAGTTGTTGAGACCCAGTACTTC,CASSQRAGVVETQYF
TRBD1,TRBJ2-2,16,NA,TRBV7-8,TGTGCCAGCAGCTTAATGGGACAGCAAAGCGGCGGGGAGCTGTTTTTT,CASSLMGQQSGGELFF
TRBD1,TRBJ1-1,15,NA,TRBV5-6,TGTGCCAGCACCCAGACAGGGCGGCGGAACACTGAAGCTTTCTTT,CASTQTGRRNTEAFF
NA,TRBJ1-2,14,NA,TRBV2,TGTGCCAGCAGAGTGGACACAGCTAACTATGGCTACACCTTC,CASRVDTANYGYTF
NA,TRBJ2-7,13,NA,TRBV5-4,TGTGCCAGCAGCCGGCTGGGACTCTACGAGCAGTACTTC,CASSRLGLYEQYF